The 2 T cell receptor beta chains below come from one sample, sequenced in a study of multiple sclerosis patients with progressive multifocal leukoencephalopathy. TCRdb's copy holds only in-frame clones and misses some; the assay was immunoSEQ multiplex PCR. The data show about 30,000 clones, around 90% seen once. Time point denoted: approximately 12 months of natalizumab therapy. This specimen was PBMCs, taken from a patient treated with natalizumab. Receptors were obtained from a human donor with multiple sclerosis.

CDR3 sequence (DNA): TGTGCCAGCAGCTTAGACCCCGGTCGCAACTATGGCTACACCTTC. Translating gives CASSLDPGRNYGYTF. J is TRBJ1-2 and V is TRBV7-8; D uncertain. Between the trimmed V and J ends, which lost 1 base and 2 bases, there was a span of 11 bases. The CDR3 totals 15 residues. Germline CDR1 and CDR2: SGHVS and FQNEAQ.

The rearrangement joins TRBV7-6 to TRBJ1-6; the D gene is possibly TRBD1 (5 bases). V was shortened by 5 bases and J by 0 bases, with 11 bases between the two germline ends. Germline values: CDR1 SGHVS, CDR2 FNYEAQ. The CDR3 contains 16 residues. The CDR3 spells CASSRGGSSYNSPLHF. The CDR3 DNA follows: TGTGCCAGCAGCCGCGGGGGTAGCTCCTATAATTCACCCCTCCACTTT.